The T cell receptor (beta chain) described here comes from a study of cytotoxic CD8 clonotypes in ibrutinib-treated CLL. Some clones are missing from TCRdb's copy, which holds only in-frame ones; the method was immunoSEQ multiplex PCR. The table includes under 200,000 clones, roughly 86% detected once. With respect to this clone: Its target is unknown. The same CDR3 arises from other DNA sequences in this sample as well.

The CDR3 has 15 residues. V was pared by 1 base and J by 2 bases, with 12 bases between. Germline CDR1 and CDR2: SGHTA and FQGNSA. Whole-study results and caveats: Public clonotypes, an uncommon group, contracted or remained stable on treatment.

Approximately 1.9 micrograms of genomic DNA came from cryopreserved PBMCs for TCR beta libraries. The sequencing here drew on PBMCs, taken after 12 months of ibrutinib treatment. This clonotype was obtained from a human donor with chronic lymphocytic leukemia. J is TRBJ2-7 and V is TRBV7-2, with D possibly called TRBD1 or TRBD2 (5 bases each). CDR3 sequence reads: CASSLEGQGAYEQYF. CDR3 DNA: TGTGCCAGCAGCTTAGAGGGCCAGGGAGCCTACGAGCAGTACTTC.